The rows below give T cell receptor beta chains drawn from one sample of a study of Ad26.COV2.S vaccination and SARS-CoV-2 variants. Here immunoSEQ multiplex PCR was the method, and the copy in TCRdb shows in-frame clones only, minus some. The profile shows about 430,000 clones, 75% to 95% of them singletons. Source: peripheral blood, taken in a trial of Ad26.COV2.S vaccine versus placebo. These receptors all stem from a person aged 18-60 years who received the Ad26.COV2.S COVID-19 vaccine or a placebo. The CDR3 runs from the conserved cysteine through the conserved F or W. D genes are given only for firm matches. Rows give clone size only sometimes, using once, few, many, or a class for an expanded clone.

D gene,clone size,J gene,V gene,CDR3 protein,CDR3 DNA
NA,NA,TRBJ2-7,TRBV2,CASSDSRARFEQYF,TGTGCCAGCAGTGATTCCAGGGCCCGCTTCGAGCAGTACTTC
NA,NA,TRBJ2-7,TRBV7-9,CASRPHTPGGRHEQYF,TGTGCCAGCAGGCCTCATACTCCCGGGGGGCGCCACGAGCAGTACTTC
NA,NA,TRBJ1-1,TRBV19,CASSATGNTEAFF,TGTGCCAGTAGTGCGACAGGGAACACTGAAGCTTTCTTT
NA,NA,TRBJ2-7,TRBV12-3/TRBV12-4,CASSFRVEEQYF,TGTGCCAGCAGTTTTAGGGTAGAGGAGCAGTACTTC
NA,NA,TRBJ1-1,TRBV28,CASSADLGAFF,TGTGCCAGCAGTGCGGACCTCGGAGCTTTCTTT
TRBD1,NA,TRBJ1-1,TRBV19,CASSPRDRGAEAFF,TGTGCCAGTAGCCCCCGGGACAGGGGTGCTGAAGCTTTCTTT
NA,NA,TRBJ1-3,TRBV4-1,CASSQDPKGSGNTIYF,TGCGCCAGCAGCCAAGATCCGAAAGGCTCTGGAAACACCATATATTTT
NA,NA,TRBJ1-1,TRBV18,CASSPRLVFENTEAFF,TGTGCCAGCTCACCTAGGTTGGTGTTTGAGAACACTGAAGCTTTCTTT
NA,NA,TRBJ1-4,TRBV5-6,CASSLARNEKLFF,TGTGCCAGCAGCTTGGCAAGGAATGAAAAACTGTTTTTT
NA,few,TRBJ1-1,TRBV5-4,CASSLQGRTEAFF,TGTGCCAGCAGCTTGCAAGGTAGAACTGAAGCTTTCTTT
NA,NA,TRBJ1-5,TRBV12-3/TRBV12-4,CASSLEHQPQHF,TGTGCCAGCAGTTTGGAGCATCAGCCCCAGCATTTT
NA,NA,TRBJ2-5,TRBV18,CASSPPGSSKTQYF,TGTGCCAGCTCACCACCTGGATCGAGTAAGACCCAGTACTTC
TRBD2,NA,TRBJ2-1,TRBV7-9,CASSSTPGTSGSNEQFF,TGTGCCAGCAGCTCAACTCCGGGGACTAGCGGGAGCAATGAGCAGTTCTTC
NA,once,TRBJ2-3,TRBV7-8,CASSPWGDTQYF,TGTGCCAGCAGCCCTTGGGGGGATACGCAGTATTTT
NA,NA,TRBJ2-1,TRBV3-1/TRBV3-2,CASSYTGLANEQFF,TGTGCCAGCAGCTATACTGGGCTAGCCAATGAGCAGTTCTTC
NA,few,TRBJ1-1,TRBV19,CASSIGGSPNTEAFF,TGTGCCAGTAGTATAGGGGGTTCTCCGAACACTGAAGCTTTCTTT
NA,NA,TRBJ2-7,TRBV25-1,CASSGFVFGEQYF,TGTGCCAGCAGTGGATTTGTTTTCGGGGAGCAGTACTTC
TRBD1,NA,TRBJ1-1,TRBV5-5,CASSLGIRLTGEAFF,TGTGCCAGCAGCTTGGGAATTAGACTGACAGGGGAAGCTTTCTTT
TRBD1,NA,TRBJ2-2,TRBV25-1,CASSEYGQGYGTGELFF,TGTGCCAGCAGTGAATATGGACAGGGATACGGGACCGGGGAGCTGTTTTTT
NA,NA,TRBJ1-1,TRBV7-9,CASSFAGSTEAFF,TGTGCCAGCAGCTTTGCAGGGAGCACTGAAGCTTTCTTT
NA,NA,TRBJ2-2,TRBV15,CATSRRLGTGELFF,TGTGCCACCAGCAGAAGACTAGGGACCGGGGAGCTGTTTTTT
NA,NA,TRBJ2-5,TRBV7-2,CASSLWYF,TGTGCCAGCAGCTTATGGTACTTC
NA,once,TRBJ2-3,TRBV5-4,CASSLVPNTDTQYF,TGTGCCAGCAGCTTGGTGCCTAACACAGATACGCAGTATTTT
TRBD1,once,TRBJ2-3,TRBV5-6,CASSWTGAVTDTQYF,TGTGCCAGCAGCTGGACAGGGGCAGTAACAGATACGCAGTATTTT
TRBD1,NA,TRBJ2-7,TRBV4-1,CASSPIQGNEQYF,TGCGCCAGCAGCCCAATACAGGGGAACGAGCAGTACTTC
TRBD2,NA,TRBJ2-7,TRBV15,CATSTSSGSRYEQYF,TGTGCCACCAGCACCTCTAGCGGGAGTCGGTACGAGCAGTACTTC
NA,NA,TRBJ2-7,TRBV18,CASSPLRGNEQYF,TGTGCCAGCTCACCACTGAGGGGGAACGAGCAGTACTTC
TRBD1,few,TRBJ2-7,TRBV2,CASSEGQGETYEQYF,TGTGCCAGCAGTGAAGGGCAGGGGGAAACCTACGAGCAGTACTTC